This T cell receptor (beta chain) was captured by sequencing in a study of cytomegalovirus exposure and HLA in healthy donors. General study findings and limits: Later, an analysis showed that TCR beta chains associated with HLA were more clonally expanded than others that were equally common. A cluster of highly shared sequence variants was likely a sequencing artifact.

Per germline, CDR1 SEHNR and CDR2 FQNEAQ (reference sequence). This CDR3 contains 17 residues. J was trimmed by 0 bases and V by 5 bases; bases with no gene match: 5. This clone was observed a handful of times. Its antigen is unidentified. The PCR had 60 Vbeta and 13 Jbeta primers. Some clones are missing from TCRdb's copy, which holds only in-frame ones; the method was immunoSEQ multiplex PCR. The sample consists of under 150,000 clones, 80% of them appearing once. Sequencing input: PBMCs. The chain recombines TRBV7-9 with TRBJ2-1; 12 nucleotides agree with TRBD2. This receptor was taken from a male donor in good health and CMV-seropositive. The CDR3 loop reads CASSRTSGVSSYNEQFF. DNA for the CDR3: TGTGCCAGCAGCCGGACTAGCGGGGTGAGCTCCTACAATGAGCAGTTCTTC.